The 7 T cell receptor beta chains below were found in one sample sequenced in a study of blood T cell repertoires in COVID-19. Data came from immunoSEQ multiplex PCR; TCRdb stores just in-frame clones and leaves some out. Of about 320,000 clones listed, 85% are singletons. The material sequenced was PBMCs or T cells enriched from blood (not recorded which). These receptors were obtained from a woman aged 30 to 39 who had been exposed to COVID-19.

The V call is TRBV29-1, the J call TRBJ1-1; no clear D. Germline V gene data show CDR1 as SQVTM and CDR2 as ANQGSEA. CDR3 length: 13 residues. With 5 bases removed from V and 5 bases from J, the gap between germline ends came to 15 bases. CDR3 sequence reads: CSVSPGIKTEAFF. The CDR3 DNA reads TGCAGCGTTAGTCCCGGGATAAAGACTGAAGCTTTCTTT.

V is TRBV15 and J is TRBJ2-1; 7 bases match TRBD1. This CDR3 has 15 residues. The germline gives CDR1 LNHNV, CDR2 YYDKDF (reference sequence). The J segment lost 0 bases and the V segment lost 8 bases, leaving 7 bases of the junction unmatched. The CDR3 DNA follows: TGTGCCACCGGAAGAGACAGGGACTCCTACAATGAGCAGTTCTTC. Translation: CATGRDRDSYNEQFF.

The CDR3 sequence is CASSPPGQGAGEQYF. In DNA, the CDR3 is TGTGCCAGCTCACCACCGGGACAGGGGGCGGGCGAGCAGTACTTC. This chain uses TRBV18 with TRBJ2-7, with TRBD1 identical over 12 bases. CDR3 length equals 15 residues. CDR1 is KGHSH and CDR2 is LQKENI in the germline V gene. V was clipped by 0 bases and J by 6 bases; unmatched bases: 3.

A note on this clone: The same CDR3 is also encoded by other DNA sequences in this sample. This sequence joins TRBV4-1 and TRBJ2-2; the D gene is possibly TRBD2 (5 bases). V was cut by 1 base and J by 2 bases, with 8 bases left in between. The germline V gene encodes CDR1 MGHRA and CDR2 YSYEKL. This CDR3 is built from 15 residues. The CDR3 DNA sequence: TGCGCCAGCAGCCAAGGTCCGGGAAACACCGGGGAGCTGTTTTTT. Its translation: CASSQGPGNTGELFF.

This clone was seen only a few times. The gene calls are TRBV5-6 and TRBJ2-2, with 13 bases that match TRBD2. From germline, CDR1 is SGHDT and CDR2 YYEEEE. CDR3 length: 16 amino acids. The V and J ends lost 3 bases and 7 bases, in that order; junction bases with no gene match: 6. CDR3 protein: CASSSGTSGTSGELFF. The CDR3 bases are TGTGCCAGCAGCTCGGGGACTAGCGGGACCAGCGGGGAGCTGTTTTTT.

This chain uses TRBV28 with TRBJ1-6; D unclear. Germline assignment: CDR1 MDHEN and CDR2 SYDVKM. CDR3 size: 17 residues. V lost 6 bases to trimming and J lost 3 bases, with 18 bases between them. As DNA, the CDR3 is TGTGCCAGCAGCCACGGGATTAGGTTCGGCTATAATTCACCCCTCCACTTT. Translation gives CASSHGIRFGYNSPLHF. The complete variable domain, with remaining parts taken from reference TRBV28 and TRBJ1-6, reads DVKVTQSSRYLVKRTGEKVFLECVQDMDHENMFWYRQDPGLGLRLIYFSYDVKMKEKGDIPEGYSVSREKKERFSLILESASTNQTSMYLCASSHGIRFGYNSPLHFGNGTRLTVT.

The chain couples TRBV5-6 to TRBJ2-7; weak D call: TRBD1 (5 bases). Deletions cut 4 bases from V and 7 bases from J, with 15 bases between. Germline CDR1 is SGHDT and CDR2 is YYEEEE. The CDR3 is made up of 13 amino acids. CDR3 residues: CASSIGAFREQYF. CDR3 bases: TGTGCCAGCAGCATAGGGGCTTTCAGAGAGCAGTACTTC.